A selection of T cell receptor beta chains follows, all from one sample in a study of graft-versus-host responses after intestinal transplantation. The antigens for these receptors are not known. TCRdb keeps only in-frame clones here, not all; method: immunoSEQ multiplex PCR. Seen here are some 87,000 clones, about 93% observed once, and the top ten hold approximately 1.1%. Sequencing used unstimulated CD8+ T cells sorted from spleen or lymph node cells, obtained before transplant. The receptor set was obtained from a human donor who was the organ donor for an intestinal transplant. CDR3s include the opening cysteine and the closing phenylalanine or tryptophan. Fields, in order: clone size, J gene, D gene, V gene, CDR3 protein, CDR3 DNA. D genes are given only for firm matches. Clone size appears in some rows only: once, few, many, or a class for an expanded clone.

>-|TRBJ2-1|-|TRBV7-2
CASSEDSGTQYNEQFF
TGTGCCAGCAGCGAAGACTCCGGGACACAATACAATGAGCAGTTCTTC
>-|TRBJ1-2|-|TRBV11-2
CASSLDPGGSYGYTF
TGTGCCAGCAGCTTAGATCCGGGGGGCTCCTATGGCTACACCTTC
>-|TRBJ1-4|-|TRBV2
CASSQTKGQGEKLFF
TGTGCCAGCAGTCAGACTAAGGGACAAGGTGAAAAACTGTTTTTT
>-|TRBJ2-1|TRBD2|TRBV7-6
CASSREERYLGFNEQFF
TGTGCCAGCAGCCGGGAGGAAAGGTATCTGGGTTTCAATGAGCAGTTCTTC
>-|TRBJ1-5|-|TRBV7-2
CASSLVGSSSNQPQHF
TGTGCCAGCAGCTTAGTGGGCAGCAGTAGCAATCAGCCCCAGCATTTT
>-|TRBJ1-1|-|TRBV13
CASKGLNTEAFF
TGTGCCAGCAAGGGGTTGAACACTGAAGCTTTCTTT
>-|TRBJ2-1|-|TRBV19
CASSMDTYNEQFF
TGTGCCAGTAGTATGGACACTTACAATGAGCAGTTCTTC
>-|TRBJ1-2|TRBD1|TRBV7-9
CASSLAMQGANGYTF
TGTGCCAGCAGCTTAGCGATGCAGGGGGCTAATGGCTACACCTTC
>-|TRBJ2-3|-|TRBV30
CATTSDSQGWYF
TGTGCCACGACATCGGACAGCCAGGGTTGGTATTTT
>-|TRBJ2-7|TRBD1|TRBV7-2
CASSLAGQGGPYEQYF
TGTGCCAGCAGCTTGGCGGGACAGGGGGGCCCCTACGAGCAGTACTTC
>-|TRBJ1-2|-|TRBV5-6
CASSLGGPFYGYTF
TGTGCCAGCAGCTTGGGTGGGCCGTTCTATGGCTACACCTTC
>-|TRBJ1-3|-|TRBV27
CASSLSFFDSRFGTGNTIYF
TGTGCCAGCAGTTTATCTTTTTTCGACAGCCGGTTCGGCACTGGAAACACCATATATTTT
>-|TRBJ2-5|TRBD1|TRBV2
CASSKTGGETQYF
TGTGCCAGCAGTAAAACAGGGGGGGAGACCCAGTACTTC
>few|TRBJ2-2|-|TRBV6-4
CASSDEWGAGELFF
TGTGCCAGCAGTGACGAGTGGGGGGCCGGGGAGCTGTTTTTT
>-|TRBJ1-1|-|TRBV5-8
CASSPGWRTEAFF
TGTGCCAGCAGCCCCGGGTGGCGCACTGAAGCTTTCTTT
>once|TRBJ1-5|-|TRBV5-8
CASSLVRGTHQPQHF
TGTGCCAGCAGCTTGGTTCGGGGGACCCATCAGCCCCAGCATTTT
>once|TRBJ2-3|TRBD2|TRBV10-2
CASSLAGVGDTQYF
TGCGCCAGCAGCCTAGCGGGAGTGGGAGATACGCAGTATTTT
>-|TRBJ2-4|-|TRBV5-4
CASSLWTGSRHLAKNIQYF
TGTGCCAGCAGCTTATGGACTGGAAGTAGACATCTAGCCAAAAACATTCAGTACTTC
>once|TRBJ2-7|-|TRBV11-2
CASSLDVVGGGLYEQYF
TGTGCCAGCAGCTTAGACGTGGTAGGAGGGGGCCTCTACGAGCAGTACTTC
>once|TRBJ2-1|TRBD2|TRBV10-3
CATSGSGNEQFF
TGTGCCACCAGCGGGAGTGGCAATGAGCAGTTCTTC
>-|TRBJ1-2|-|TRBV6-5
CASSTDRPYGYTF
TGTGCCAGCAGTACCGACAGACCTTATGGCTACACCTTC
>once|TRBJ2-5|-|TRBV30
CAWEPGIGETQYF
TGTGCCTGGGAACCGGGGATCGGAGAGACCCAGTACTTC
>-|TRBJ1-6|TRBD1|TRBV6-6
CASSRRDRGGSPLHF
TGTGCCAGCAGTCGCCGGGACAGGGGGGGTTCACCCCTCCACTTT
>-|TRBJ2-1|TRBD2|TRBV6-5
CASTRGGEQFF
TGTGCCAGCACCCGGGGGGGGGAGCAGTTCTTC
>-|TRBJ2-7|-|TRBV10-3
CAISESSVREGYEQYF
TGTGCCATCAGTGAGTCGAGTGTGAGGGAAGGCTACGAGCAGTACTTC
>-|TRBJ2-5|-|TRBV5-6
CASSDPKQQLEETQYF
TGTGCCAGCAGCGACCCTAAGCAACAACTAGAAGAGACCCAGTACTTC